The 5 T cell receptor beta chains listed next were all sequenced from one sample in a study of T cell changes during pregnancy in multiple sclerosis. Sequenced by immunoSEQ multiplex PCR; TCRdb stores in-frame clones only, minus some. The sample contains tens of thousands of clones, roughly nine tenths of which appear only once. Sequencing used CD8+ T cells from peripheral blood mononuclear cells, obtained in the second trimester of pregnancy. The receptor source for this set is a female donor with multiple sclerosis, enrolled in a pregnancy study.

The chain links TRBV5-8 to TRBJ2-1, with a possible D match to TRBD2 (6 bases). The CDR3 consists of 15 residues. Germline assignment: CDR1 SGHTS and CDR2 YDEGEE. Trimming took off 3 bases at V and 1 base at J, with 11 bases between the two ends. The CDR3 nucleotides are TGTGCCAGCAGCTCGGGGGTAGCGTCCTACAATGAGCAGTTCTTC. Its protein is CASSSGVASYNEQFF.

The rearrangement uses TRBV6-6 and TRBJ1-6; D is perhaps TRBD1 (6 bases). This CDR3 is 15 amino acids long. Germline CDR1 reads MNHNY; CDR2 reads SVGAGI (reference sequence). Trimming took 6 bases from V and 5 from J, leaving 14 bases between them. The CDR3 bases are TGTGCCAGCAGCCGAACGGGACATAATAATTCACCCCTCCACTTT. Its translation is CASSRTGHNNSPLHF.

The V call is TRBV9, the J call TRBJ1-2; D gene unclear. The V end was cut by 0 bases, the J end by 4 bases, with 16 bases between. This CDR3 comprises 16 residues. The germline gives CDR1 SGDLS, CDR2 YYNGEE. CDR3 residues: CASSVVPEAEVYGYTF. The CDR3 DNA sequence: TGTGCCAGCAGCGTAGTTCCCGAGGCGGAGGTCTATGGCTACACCTTC.

The rearrangement links TRBV4-1 to TRBJ1-1; the D gene is possibly TRBD1 (5 bases). This CDR3 spans 11 amino acids. Germline CDR1 and CDR2: MGHRA and YSYEKL. Trimming stripped 6 bases from V and 6 bases from J, with 8 bases between. Here the CDR3 reads CASRGGAEAFF. The CDR3 DNA follows: TGCGCCAGCAGGGGGGGGGCTGAAGCTTTCTTT.

This clone was seen just once. The genes are TRBV29-1 and TRBJ1-4; D unclear. The CDR3 runs 11 residues. V gave up 4 bases and J gave up 5 bases, with 5 bases separating them. The germline V gene has CDR1 SQVTM and CDR2 ANQGSEA. The DNA for the CDR3 is TGCAGCGTTGGCGTAAATGAAAAACTGTTTTTT. This sequence encodes CSVGVNEKLFF.